Each of the 16 T cell receptor beta chains below was sequenced from the same sample in a study of T cells after yellow fever vaccination. MiXCR was run by TCRdb on the 5' RACE reads, yielding one entry per CDR3 protein. The profile shows a few hundred thousand distinct CDR3 sequences, less than 9.5% of them singletons. The sequencing used PBMCs, collected roughly 47 days after the first yellow fever vaccination. All receptors derive from a man aged 18 to 30 who received the YFV17D yellow fever vaccine.

The rearrangement uses TRBV29-1 and TRBJ1-4; 8 bases align to TRBD1. Trimming at V came to 7 bases and at J to 8 bases, leaving 6 bases not matched to a gene. Germline assignment: CDR1 SQVTM and CDR2 ANQGSEA. There are 12 residues in the CDR3. The CDR3 spells CSARQGSEKLFF. CDR3 sequence (DNA): TGCAGCGCCCGACAGGGGTCGGAAAAACTGTTTTTT.

V is TRBV7-2 and J is TRBJ1-3; no reliable D call. Germline CDR1 SGHTA, CDR2 FQGNSA. The CDR3 length is 16 residues. The V end lost 2 bases, the J end lost 0 bases, and 11 bases lay between the germline ends. The CDR3 bases are TGTGCCAGCAGCTTATCATACAGAGACTCTGGAAACACCATATATTTT. Its translation is CASSLSYRDSGNTIYF.

A few counts support this clonotype. This rearrangement joins TRBV25-1 to TRBJ1-6, with TRBD1 matching 10 bases. This CDR3 is 14 amino acids long. Trimming at V came to 0 bases and at J to 14 bases, leaving 4 bases not matched to a gene. Germline V gives CDR1 MGHDK, CDR2 SYGVNS. The CDR3 sequence: CASSEYRQGASLHF. The CDR3 region has the DNA TGTGCCAGCAGTGAATACCGACAGGGGGCATCCCTCCACTTT.

The chain joins TRBV28 to TRBJ1-2; a weak D match, TRBD1 (6 bases). The CDR3 is made up of 13 amino acids. V dropped 6 bases and J dropped 4 bases, with 12 bases sitting between them. CDR1 and CDR2 from the germline V gene are MDHEN and SYDVKM. CDR3 coding DNA: TGTGCCAGCAGCGCACAGGGTGCCTATGGCTACACCTTC. This encodes CASSAQGAYGYTF.

The sample holds a few counts of this clonotype. The chain combines TRBV6-1 with TRBJ2-1; D might be TRBD1 (6 bases). V was cut by 6 bases and J by 3 bases, with 18 bases left in between. CDR1 is MNHNS and CDR2 is SASEGT in the germline V gene. The CDR3 runs 16 residues. The CDR3 DNA reads TGTGCCAGCAGACCCGTCAGGGGTATGGGCTACAATGAGCAGTTCTTC. Translated: CASRPVRGMGYNEQFF.

A few counts support this clonotype. The V call is TRBV2, the J call TRBJ2-3; TRBD1 matches at 9 bases. The CDR3 loop spans 14 amino acids. Germline V gene lookup returns CDR1 SNHLY and CDR2 FYNNEI. The junction had 4 bases not matched to a gene; V was cut back by 6 bases and J by 3 bases. The CDR3 loop is CASSRDRATDTQYF. The CDR3 DNA reads TGTGCCAGCAGCCGGGACAGGGCTACAGATACGCAGTATTTT.

The chain carries TRBV24-1 and TRBJ2-5; D unresolved. CDR3 length equals 14 residues. Trimming removed 5 bases at V and 4 bases at J, with 13 bases between. Germline V gene lookup returns CDR1 KGHDR and CDR2 SFDVKD. The CDR3 reads CATSVSIFPETQYF. CDR3 nucleotides: TGTGCCACCAGTGTCTCGATCTTTCCAGAGACCCAGTACTTC.

This clonotype was seen ten or more times. This chain uses TRBV5-5 with TRBJ2-1; D may be TRBD2 (5 bases). Germline V gene sequence: CDR1 SGHKS, CDR2 YYEKEE (reference sequence). The CDR3 is made up of 18 amino acids. Trimming stripped 2 bases from V and 0 bases from J, with 18 bases between. The CDR3, as DNA: TGTGCCAGCAGCTTCCGGAGGACTTTTCTAAGCTCCTACAATGAGCAGTTCTTC. This gives the protein CASSFRRTFLSSYNEQFF.

This clonotype was picked up many times. V usage is TRBV5-1 and J usage is TRBJ2-3; D not resolved. The CDR3 runs to 14 residues. Trimming cost V 3 bases and J 1 base, with 9 bases left between them. The germline V gene encodes CDR1 SGHRS and CDR2 YFSETQ. CDR3 region: CASSYDLGTDTQYF. CDR3 bases: TGCGCCAGCAGCTATGACCTCGGCACAGATACGCAGTATTTT.

The V gene is TRBV4-1, the J gene TRBJ2-3, with 9 bases identical to TRBD1. The CDR3 length is 17 residues. J gave up 0 bases and V 4 bases, and 8 bases lay outside the gene matches. Looked up from germline, CDR1 is MGHRA and CDR2 is YSYEKL. The CDR3 loop reads CASSPLWDRESTDTQYF. The CDR3 bases are TGCGCCAGCAGCCCATTGTGGGACAGGGAGAGCACAGATACGCAGTATTTT.

This chain links TRBV20-1 with TRBJ1-6; possibly TRBD1 for D (5 bases). The ends were cut back, 0 bases at V and 2 bases at J, with 11 bases in the middle. This CDR3 is 16 amino acids long. In germline, CDR1 is DFQATT, CDR2 SNEGSKA (reference sequence). The CDR3 region has the DNA TGCAGTGCTAGAGATCGGGGGGTCACCTATAATTCACCCCTCCACTTT. It is translated as CSARDRGVTYNSPLHF.

This clonotype was observed a handful of times. The J gene is TRBJ2-7, the V gene TRBV27; the D call may be TRBD1 or TRBD2 (5 bases each). The CDR3 loop spans 13 amino acids. Germline CDR1 MNHEY, CDR2 SMNVEV (reference sequence). Trimming shortened V by 4 bases and J by 4 bases, and 11 bases separated the two germline ends. CDR3 DNA sequence: TGTGCCAGCAGTTCCGGGACGGGGTACGAGCAGTACGTC. Its translation is CASSSGTGYEQYV.

The rearrangement uses TRBV28 and TRBJ2-1; 8 bases fit TRBD1. CDR1 is MDHEN, CDR2 SYDVKM, per germline. This CDR3 has 13 residues. J lost 15 bases, V lost 3 bases, and 10 bases had no gene match. The CDR3 sequence: CASSLDRQGSTFF. As DNA, the CDR3 is TGTGCCAGCAGTTTGGATAGACAGGGGAGTACGTTCTTC.

The chain joins TRBV5-1 to TRBJ2-7; 7 positions agree with TRBD1. The germline V gene encodes CDR1 SGHRS and CDR2 YFSETQ. CDR3 length equals 17 residues. Germline trimming cut 0 bases from V and 6 bases from J; bases unmatched to any gene: 15. The CDR3 region is CASSLVFNRDRYTEQYF. In nucleotides, the CDR3 is TGCGCCAGCAGCTTGGTATTCAATCGGGACAGATATACCGAGCAGTACTTC. The full variable domain, its missing parts supplied by reference TRBV5-1 and TRBJ2-7, is KAGVTQTPRYLIKTRGQQVTLSCSPISGHRSVSWYQQTPGQGLQFLFEYFSETQRNKGNFPGRFSGRQFSNSRSEMNVSTLELGDSALYLCASSLVFNRDRYTEQYFGPGTRLTVT.

This clonotype was detected a few times. J is TRBJ1-1 and V is TRBV5-4, with D unresolved. Germline CDR1 is SGHNT and CDR2 is YYREEE (reference sequence). The V and J ends lost 0 bases and 8 bases respectively, with 8 bases between them. This CDR3 has 12 residues. The CDR3 coding sequence is TGTGCCAGCAGCTTGGATCTGACAGAAGCTTTCTTT. Translating gives CASSLDLTEAFF.

Many counts were recorded for this clonotype. The V gene is TRBV12-3 or TRBV12-4, the J gene TRBJ2-5, with 7 bases identical to TRBD2. This CDR3 comprises 13 residues. Unmatched junction bases numbered 0, after V lost 1 base and J lost 4 bases. The CDR3 is CASSLGGGETQYF. As DNA, the CDR3 is TGTGCCAGCAGTTTAGGGGGGGGAGAGACCCAGTACTTC.